This T cell receptor beta chain was sequenced in a study of cytomegalovirus exposure and HLA in healthy donors (dated by TCRdb to 2017 to 2019). For context, the study as a whole: An earlier analysis of several hundred of the donors reported approximately 300 Gb of sequence data and approximately 110 million unique TCR beta sequences from 150 million to 200 million T cells. An early release that covered some 630 HLA-typed donors contained approximately 300 gigabases of sequencing data and roughly 84 million unique TCR sequences. The genetic ancestry cluster associated with self-reported Caucasian donors included 81% of the 398 genotyped donors. The aim of the study was to test whether cataloging public T cell receptors could identify signatures of past pathogen exposure. Using immunosequencing, the study profiled T cell repertoires from 500 to 800 subjects and related those repertoires to cytomegalovirus serostatus. In addition to the first cohort of approximately 670 subjects, a separate validation cohort of some 120 different subjects was used. To predict cytomegalovirus infection status, the study combined high-throughput TCR immunosequencing, statistical association of individual TCRs with disease status, and machine learning. A later analysis re-analyzed previously published TCR beta repertoires from approximately 700 donors and added high-resolution HLA genotyping to study TCR occurrence patterns. Rather than drawing on any new phenotypic data, the later analysis identified candidate immune exposures from TCR beta sequences and the way those sequences occurred across donors. An earlier analysis of some 600 of the donors applied high-throughput TCR beta sequencing to assess whether each TCR beta V gene segment acted as functional or pseudogenic. Donor age, sex, ethnicity and CMV serostatus were compiled together with the repertoire data. A later genetic analysis used genome-wide SNP genotypes for about 65% of the roughly 670 donors, treating that subset as a discovery cohort. Every repertoire in the discovery cohort had been generated on one and the same sequencing platform. HLA typing covered class I and class II loci at four-digit resolution. The number of typed donors differed by locus: about 620-630 for A, B, C, DRB1 and DQB1; 500 to 550 for DQA1; 606 for DPA1; and some 430 for DPB1. Four or five DR-DQ haplotypes were handled as single units for association and clustering because linkage in the cohort was strong. Across some 400 genotyped donors of the cohort, an average of about 240,000 unique TCR beta nucleotide sequences per donor were sequenced, and approximately 17% of those sequences were non-productive.

The protocol used for the library was the immunoSEQ multiplex PCR assay. The multiplex PCR relied on a mix of 60 forward primers for TCR Vbeta segments and 13 reverse primers for TCR Jbeta segments. Amplification of the CDR3 region of rearranged TCR beta genes was performed with a multiplex PCR assay on genomic DNA. The amplified TCR beta libraries were sequenced on the Illumina HiSeq System as 87-base-pair reads. The paper's processing steps were these. Across the 666 repertoires, a later analysis counted some 81 million unique TCR beta chains, 8.5 million to 12 million of which were shared by at least two donors. Raw reads were error-corrected and collapsed into unique sequences with a nearest-neighbor algorithm that merged closely related sequences to remove PCR and sequencing errors. CDR3 sequences were aligned to IMGT reference sequences to assign V, D and J gene segments. For a sequence to be retained, a match of at least six nucleotides to both a V gene segment and a J gene segment was required. A rearrangement counted as productive if the CDR3 had no stop codons and remained in frame with V and J, and every other rearrangement counted as non-productive. CDR3 was defined according to IMGT convention as the region running from the second conserved V-encoded cysteine to the conserved J-encoded phenylalanine. The earlier analysis of a few hundred of the donors excluded sequences that lacked an unambiguous match to a single V gene segment. An earlier analysis of a few hundred of the donors classified V segments as functional when productive rearrangements were above 56.7% and as segregating when the standard deviation between donors was above 5%. A statistical classification framework was built for diagnosing cytomegalovirus status from the catalog of TCR beta chain sequences. In a later analysis, TCR nucleotide sequences were compared against IMGT/GENE-DB human TR gene sequences so that V and J genes could be assigned. A later analysis assigned CDR3 sequences and most-parsimonious VDJ recombination scenarios with the TCRdist pipeline. In a later analysis, each TCR beta chain was defined by its CDR3 amino acid sequence together with its V-gene family, and reads lacking a unique V-gene family were excluded. To address suspected cross-contamination and a sequencing artifact, a later analysis removed roughly 580 highly shared, low-generation-probability nucleotide sequences. For each public chain, a later analysis derived a clonal expansion index from normalized ranks of inferred template counts within each repertoire. In a later analysis, generation probabilities were computed using a VDJ recombination model fitted to out-of-frame rearrangements, and the results were checked against IGoR. A later analysis scored TCR-TCR, TCR-HLA and TCR-CMV co-occurrence with hypergeometric tests, applying a repertoire-size bias correction to TCR pairs. To estimate false discovery rates, a later analysis permuted the HLA or CMV assignments 20 times. In a later analysis, co-occurring TCRs were grouped using DBSCAN, with TCRdist sequence similarity added in when clustering inside HLA-allele-positive subsets. Repertoires with fewer than 30,000 or more than 120,000 public chains were left out of co-occurrence clustering, as were five repertoires with anomalous nucleotide sharing. The clones in this table, taken by TCRdb from immuneACCESS, are in-frame only. Not every clone is retained; where verified, under half of the shortfall comes from an unresolved V gene, and the cause of the rest is unknown. D and trimming come from the DNA, and the V and J calls and clone size come from that table. The table of this sample itemizes approximately 150,000 clones. The ten largest clones represent about 2.2% of the sample.

The full study reports these points: This cohort had only TCR beta chains sequenced, and the lack of alpha or paired-chain data limited which features could be detected. In a later analysis, the rate of TCR association differed among HLA loci, with DRB1 alleles having the most associated TCRs and HLA-C alleles having the fewest. Sequencing depth was assumed to be roughly uniform across donors in the presence/absence analyses, though that assumption may not hold. Strong co-occurrence of HLA alleles, especially DR and DQ, made assigning TCR associations to individual alleles difficult. Immune exposure information for the cohort was limited to CMV serostatus. In vitro tests confirmed that a few of the cytomegalovirus-associated TCR beta chains recognize cytomegalovirus antigens. A further reported finding was that TCR beta sequences accurately predicted the HLA-A and HLA-B alleles for most subjects in the first cohort. V-gene and J-gene trimming of TCR beta chains was associated with a missense DCLRE1C variant in a later genetic analysis, and the association was replicated in an independent cohort. According to a later analysis, parvovirus B19, influenza, CMV and Epstein-Barr virus appeared linked to several top co-occurrence clusters. Because HLA typing was unavailable for some donors at each locus, only the typed subset was used in association tests. A total of about 180 TCR beta chains were listed by the study as associated with cytomegalovirus. Because counts were too low, about 18 rarely observed V segments, including chromosome 9 orphons, were left out of the earlier analysis of 587 of the donors. Specific HLA alleles were associated with some 15,000 TCR beta sequences at a false discovery rate of 0.05 in a later analysis. The classifier was reported to diagnose cytomegalovirus status with high specificity and sensitivity in both the original cohort and the validation cohort. In a later analysis, HLA-associated TCR beta chains showed more clonal expansion and lower generation probabilities than non-associated chains that were equally common. Some IMGT-functional V segments, including TRBV6-2 and TRBV6-3, could not be distinguished by the 87-base-pair reads and were therefore excluded. While some public TCRs were present in many individuals, most TCR sequences turned up only very rarely across donors. Correlated functional status among segregating V segments might reflect linkage disequilibrium, but an unknown experimental factor could not be ruled out. According to a later genetic analysis, donors in an Asian-associated ancestry cluster had fewer N-insertions in productive TCRs than the roughly 700-donor mean. An earlier analysis of roughly 570 of the donors showed that most TCR beta V segments appeared in productive rearrangements either about 87% or about 30% of the time, which broadly matched IMGT annotations. A cluster of highly shared sequence variants was judged likely to be a technical artifact of the sequencing pipeline. A later analysis found that most CMV-associated TCR beta chains appeared HLA-restricted, with HLA associations seemingly driven largely by CMV exposure. It was suggested by the authors that the approach could potentially be generalized to other disease states and immunological phenotypes.

Including the terminal cysteine and phenylalanine, the CDR3 comprises 13 residues. Just the 39-base CDR3 DNA is kept, in frame starting at base 1. Deletion took 6 bases off V and 3 bases off J, with a span of 11 bases between the germline ends. The germline V gene sets CDR1 to KGHSH and CDR2 to LQKENI. In total, 666 healthy bone marrow donors made up the cohort. Cohort members were all nominally healthy when sampled, although unrecorded immune exposures were likely present. The donor was CMV seronegative and was included in the group of approximately 350 seronegative cohort members. A peripheral blood sample was provided by each donor, and peripheral blood mononuclear cells were used for TCR beta sequencing. The Qiagen DNeasy Blood Extraction Kit was used to extract genomic DNA from the blood cell samples. Note on this clone: Its antigen is currently not known. This same CDR3 is encoded by further DNA sequences in the sample.

Material: PBMCs. The TCR was taken from a woman between 18 and 30 years old in good health and CMV-seronegative. The chain joins TRBV18 to TRBJ1-1, with no D gene named confidently. At the DNA level, the sequence is TGTGCCAGCTCGCCTTCTCCGGACACTGAAGCTTTCTTT. Its coded protein is CASSPSPDTEAFF.